These 29 T cell receptor beta chains originate from one sample sequenced in a study of CD8 T cells in ankylosing spondylitis. MiXCR, applied by TCRdb to the 5' RACE reads, yields one record per CDR3 protein. This table holds fewer than 200,000 distinct CDR3 sequences, about 18% found once. Sequences were obtained from blood, either unsorted or a sorted T cell fraction (not recorded which). The receptors were gathered from a male donor under 35 with ankylosing spondylitis or in good health (not recorded which).

This clonotype showed up just a few times. The V gene is TRBV20-1, the J gene TRBJ1-1; no definite D call. The CDR3 is 14 amino acids. V dropped 2 bases and J dropped 0 bases, with 10 bases sitting between them. Per germline, CDR1 DFQATT and CDR2 SNEGSKA (reference sequence). The CDR3 nucleotides are TGCAGTGCTAGATGGGCGACAATGAACACTGAAGCTTTCTTT. Residues: CSARWATMNTEAFF.

The chain recombines TRBV12-3 or TRBV12-4 with TRBJ1-1; 7 nucleotides line up with TRBD1. This CDR3 is 13 amino acids long. The J segment lost 5 bases and the V segment lost 7 bases, leaving 7 bases of the junction unmatched. In DNA, the CDR3 is TGTGCCAGCAAGCTAGCACAGGGGACTGAAGCTTTCTTT. As protein: CASKLAQGTEAFF.

This clonotype has at least ten counts. The V and J genes are TRBV5-1 and TRBJ2-2, with 7 bases identical to TRBD2. After removal of 4 bases from V and 2 bases from J, the junction contained 8 bases not matched to a gene. The CDR3 has 16 residues. Germline CDR1 is SGHRS and CDR2 is YFSETQ. The CDR3 DNA reads TGCGCCAGCAGCCAAGTGCCTAGCGGCAACACCGGGGAGCTGTTTTTT. Its protein product is CASSQVPSGNTGELFF.

This clonotype was observed at least ten times. As DNA, the CDR3 is TGCAGTGCTAGAGATTCCGGGGGGGAGACCCAGTACTTC. This translates into CSARDSGGETQYF. The chain links TRBV20-1 to TRBJ2-5; TRBD2 agrees at 7 bases. Losses at the gene ends were 0 bases for V and 5 bases for J; bases not matched to a gene: 3. Germline V gene sequence: CDR1 DFQATT, CDR2 SNEGSKA (reference sequence). The CDR3 spans 13 residues.

This clonotype was counted many times. This chain joins TRBV4-1 and TRBJ2-5, with D perhaps assigned TRBD1 or TRBD2 (6 bases each). CDR1 is MGHRA, CDR2 YSYEKL, per germline. This CDR3 has 15 residues. With 8 bases removed from V and 1 base from J, the gap between germline ends came to 17 bases. The CDR3 coding sequence is TGCGCCAGCGGCGGTTACAGGGAGGCCCAAGAGACCCAGTACTTC. It is translated as CASGGYREAQETQYF.

This clonotype was observed many times. V usage is TRBV4-2 and J usage is TRBJ2-2; D unresolved. V was trimmed by 1 base and J by 0 bases, leaving 3 bases between them. CDR1 is LGHNA, CDR2 YNFKEQ, per germline. This CDR3 is 14 amino acids long. CDR3 sequence reads: CASSQGPNTGELFF. The CDR3 coding sequence is TGTGCCAGCAGCCAAGGCCCGAACACCGGGGAGCTGTTTTTT.

This clonotype was observed at least ten times. The gene calls are TRBV9 and TRBJ1-6; possible D gene TRBD1, 5 bases. This CDR3 contains 14 residues. The germline CDR1 and CDR2 sequences are SGDLS and YYNGEE. The ends were cut back, 2 bases at V and 7 bases at J, with 10 bases in the middle. For the CDR3, the DNA is TGTGCCAGCAGCGTGGGGGATTTAAATTCACCCCTCCACTTT. This sequence encodes CASSVGDLNSPLHF.

This clonotype was seen repeatedly, ten times or more. The chain links TRBV12-3 or TRBV12-4 to TRBJ2-6; D gene ambiguous. V was trimmed by 6 bases and J by 1 base, leaving 4 bases between them. The CDR3 contains 13 residues. CDR3 DNA sequence: TGTGCCAGCAGATTATCTGGGGCCAACGTCCTGACTTTC. It is translated as CASRLSGANVLTF.

This clonotype was seen ten or more times. This chain connects TRBV7-9 to TRBJ2-7; 7 nucleotides agree with TRBD2. Trimming took 8 bases from V and 4 from J; bases not matched to a gene: 11. The CDR3 totals 14 residues. The germline gives CDR1 SEHNR, CDR2 FQNEAQ (reference sequence). Here the CDR3 reads CASAREAGFYEQYF. The CDR3 region has the DNA TGTGCCAGCGCCCGGGAGGCCGGGTTTTACGAGCAGTACTTC. Looking up the rest from reference TRBV7-9 and TRBJ2-7 gives the full variable domain: DTGVSQNPRHKITKRGQNVTFRCDPISEHNRLYWYRQTLGQGPEFLTYFQNEAQLEKSRLLSDRFSAERPKGSFSTLEIQRTEQGDSAMYLCASAREAGFYEQYFGPGTRLTVT.

This clonotype was counted many times. The chain links TRBV5-6 to TRBJ1-2; 8 bases align to TRBD1. This CDR3 contains 16 residues. V trimming: 3 bases; J trimming: 4 bases; junction bases outside the gene matches: 11. Germline loops: CDR1 SGHDT, CDR2 YYEEEE. The DNA of the CDR3 is TGTGCCAGCAGCTCCCAAACCGGGACAGGCTTCTATGGCTACACCTTC. Encoded protein: CASSSQTGTGFYGYTF.

This clonotype was seen at least ten times. The rearrangement joins TRBV7-9 to TRBJ2-7; D possibly corresponds to TRBD1 (6 bases). This CDR3 comprises 13 residues. Germline lookup yields CDR1 SEHNR and CDR2 FQNEAQ (reference sequence). Trimming left V 6 bases short and J 2 bases short, with 11 bases between. The CDR3 region is CASRDRLTYEQYF. Here the CDR3 DNA reads TGTGCCAGCAGGGACAGACTCACCTACGAGCAGTACTTC.

The rearrangement uses TRBV7-3 and TRBJ2-1; no definite D call. Germline V gene data show CDR1 as SGHTA and CDR2 as FQGTGA. Trimming removed 6 bases from V and 0 bases from J, with 12 bases in between. CDR3 length equals 15 residues. CDR3 in DNA: TGTGCCAGCAGTTGGACGGCGAGCTCCTACAATGAGCAGTTCTTC. Its protein product is CASSWTASSYNEQFF.

This clonotype was observed many times. The chain uses TRBV24-1 and TRBJ2-7; 8 bases agree with TRBD1. Germline CDR1 is KGHDR and CDR2 is SFDVKD. The CDR3 contains 14 residues. The J segment lost 3 bases and the V segment lost 9 bases, leaving 9 bases of the junction unmatched. CDR3: CATPGQGKNYEQYF. The CDR3 DNA sequence: TGTGCCACCCCCGGACAGGGTAAGAACTACGAGCAGTACTTC.

The chain is built from TRBV4-2 and TRBJ1-5, with unresolved D. This CDR3 spans 13 amino acids. The V gene lost 3 bases and the J gene lost 4 bases, with 7 bases spanning the gap. Germline values: CDR1 LGHNA, CDR2 YNFKEQ. CDR3 protein: CASSQETNQPQHF. DNA of the CDR3: TGTGCCAGCAGCCAGGAAACGAATCAGCCCCAGCATTTT.

In its sample, this clonotype was seen once. The CDR3 bases are TGTGCCAGCAGTTACTGGGCGGTCGCGGGGAGAGAGGACAATGAGCAGTTCTTC. This codes for CASSYWAVAGREDNEQFF. The genes are TRBV6-5 and TRBJ2-1; perhaps TRBD2 as D (6 bases). The CDR3 is 18 residues long. Germline V gene data show CDR1 as MNHEY and CDR2 as SVGAGI. The V end lost 1 base, the J end lost 5 bases, and 21 bases lay between the germline ends.

This clonotype has at least ten counts. The rearrangement links TRBV12-3 or TRBV12-4 to TRBJ1-4; D possibly corresponds to TRBD1 (6 bases). This CDR3 contains 14 residues. V dropped 6 bases and J dropped 5 bases, with 13 bases sitting between them. This chain's CDR3 is CASSPRGSNEKLFF. CDR3 DNA: TGTGCCAGCAGCCCCAGGGGTTCGAATGAAAAACTGTTTTTT.

This clonotype was picked up many times. The V gene is TRBV5-1, the J gene TRBJ1-4, with D uncertain. The CDR3 is 14 amino acids. Germline assignment: CDR1 SGHRS and CDR2 YFSETQ. V lost 0 bases to trimming and J lost 2 bases, with 5 bases between them. CDR3 loop: CASSLGITNEKLFF. CDR3 coding DNA: TGCGCCAGCAGCTTGGGGATCACTAATGAAAAACTGTTTTTT.

Many counts were recorded for this clonotype. The chain employs TRBV5-1 and TRBJ2-2; TRBD2 aligns across 8 bases. With 0 bases clipped from V and 0 bases from J, the junction kept 7 bases outside the gene matches. This CDR3 has 18 amino acids. Germline CDR1 is SGHRS and CDR2 is YFSETQ. The CDR3: CASSLDPSGLPNTGELFF. DNA of the CDR3: TGCGCCAGCAGCTTGGATCCTAGCGGGTTACCGAACACCGGGGAGCTGTTTTTT.

This clonotype was found many times. The V and J genes are TRBV6-5 and TRBJ2-2; the match to TRBD2 covers 12 bases. Germline CDR1 and CDR2: MNHEY and SVGAGI. The CDR3 length is 15 residues. Unmatched junction bases numbered 2, after V lost 3 bases and J lost 6 bases. The chain's CDR3 is CASSYLAGGPGELFF. In DNA form, the CDR3 reads TGTGCCAGCAGTTATCTAGCGGGAGGGCCCGGGGAGCTGTTTTTT.

This clonotype was counted between two and nine times. The gene calls are TRBV7-8 and TRBJ1-1; 8 positions agree with TRBD1. Germline assignment: CDR1 SGHVS and CDR2 FQNEAQ. The CDR3 extends over 14 amino acids. Trimming removed 1 base from V and 4 bases from J; junction bases left unmatched: 2. The CDR3: CASSLVTGATEAFF. CDR3 bases: TGTGCCAGCAGCTTAGTGACAGGGGCCACTGAAGCTTTCTTT.

At least ten counts were recorded for this clonotype. This chain uses TRBV24-1 with TRBJ1-5; D is undetermined. Germline lookup yields CDR1 KGHDR and CDR2 SFDVKD. V lost 6 bases and J 3 bases, leaving 5 bases between the germline ends. This CDR3 has 12 residues. CDR3 sequence: CATSRLNQPQHF. The CDR3 bases are TGTGCCACCAGTCGGCTCAATCAGCCCCAGCATTTT.

This clonotype occurred a few times. The rearrangement links TRBV6-6 to TRBJ2-1, with D unresolved. Trimming cost V 5 bases and J 4 bases, with 15 bases left between them. The CDR3 extends over 15 amino acids. Germline values: CDR1 MNHNY, CDR2 SVGAGI (reference sequence). The DNA of the CDR3 is TGTGCCAGCAGTCCCGGGCCGCCGGCGTACAATGAGCAGTTCTTC. Translating gives CASSPGPPAYNEQFF.

Many counts were recorded for this clonotype. The chain employs TRBV29-1 and TRBJ2-3; either TRBD1 or TRBD2 may fit D (5 bases each). This CDR3 comprises 13 residues. Trimming left V 2 bases short and J 5 bases short, with 11 bases between. CDR1 is SQVTM, CDR2 ANQGSEA, per germline. The CDR3, as DNA: TGCAGCGTTGAAATTACAGGAGGAGATACGCAGTATTTT. Protein: CSVEITGGDTQYF.

Many counts were recorded for this clonotype. The gene calls are TRBV6-2 or TRBV6-3 and TRBJ2-1; D gene ambiguous. The CDR3 runs to 13 residues. Germline CDR1 MNHEY, CDR2 SVGEGT. V was cut by 2 bases and J by 5 bases, with 7 bases left in between. The CDR3 DNA follows: TGTGCCAGCAGTTACGGTGGTCACAATGAGCAGTTCTTC. It encodes CASSYGGHNEQFF.

The sample holds many counts of this clonotype. The chain carries TRBV15 and TRBJ2-1; 7 bases are shared with TRBD2. Germline V lookup: CDR1 LNHNV, CDR2 YYDKDF (reference sequence). V trimming: 1 base; J trimming: 6 bases; junction bases outside the gene matches: 6. CDR3 length: 15 residues. CDR3 DNA: TGTGCCACCAGCAGAGGACTAGCCGGTTCCAATGAGCAGTTCTTC. Amino acids: CATSRGLAGSNEQFF.

The J gene is TRBJ2-7, the V gene TRBV20-1; the D gene is possibly TRBD2 (6 bases). The CDR3 spans 14 residues. The germline V gene encodes CDR1 DFQATT and CDR2 SNEGSKA (reference sequence). The ends were cut back, 3 bases at V and 6 bases at J, with 18 bases in the middle. The CDR3 region has the DNA TGCAGTGCTAGGGGTCCTATGCGGGATGCCGAGCAGTACTTC. Translating it yields CSARGPMRDAEQYF.

This clonotype was found many times. The chain recombines TRBV10-2 with TRBJ1-1; no firm D call. The CDR3 runs 13 residues. Per germline, CDR1 WSHSY and CDR2 SAAADI. V was pared by 3 bases and J by 4 bases, with 9 bases between. The CDR3 loop is CASSDGGFTEAFF. The CDR3 coding sequence is TGCGCCAGCAGTGATGGAGGGTTCACTGAAGCTTTCTTT.

There are many counts of this clonotype. The chain has TRBV12-3 or TRBV12-4 and TRBJ1-4, with 7 bases identical to TRBD1. This CDR3 contains 14 residues. Trimming removed 6 bases from V and 1 base from J; junction bases left unmatched: 2. Here the CDR3 DNA reads TGTGCCAGCAGCCGGGACAGAACTAATGAAAAACTGTTTTTT. It specifies CASSRDRTNEKLFF.

This clonotype was seen a handful of times. The chain combines TRBV29-1 with TRBJ1-5; D gene ambiguous. This CDR3 spans 13 amino acids. Between the trimmed V and J ends, which lost 4 bases and 0 bases, there was a span of 7 bases. Germline assignment: CDR1 SQVTM and CDR2 ANQGSEA. In nucleotides, the CDR3 is TGCAGCGTTGGGGAGAATAGCAATCAGCCCCAGCATTTT. This sequence encodes CSVGENSNQPQHF.